The sequence of this TCR beta chain was determined in a study of T cells after yellow fever vaccination. Overall study findings and caveats: Clonotypes appearing in both CD4 and CD8 compartments existed, and their share was small. Abundant bulk-population clonotypes could contaminate the FACS-sorted repertoires.

There are a few counts of this clonotype. The antigen remains unidentified. TCRdb called the 5' RACE reads again in MiXCR, with one record for every CDR3 protein. The sample has hundreds of thousands of distinct CDR3 sequences; around an eighth are singletons. Germline values: CDR1 MNHEY, CDR2 SVGAGI. V gave up 6 bases and J gave up 4 bases; unmatched junction bases: 9. This CDR3 contains 14 residues. The input for sequencing was PBMCs, taken on the day of the yellow fever booster vaccination. This TCR came from a man aged 25-40 years who received the YFV17D yellow fever vaccine. The chain has TRBV6-5 and TRBJ2-7, with 7 positions matching TRBD2. The CDR3 region is CASSPGAGDYEQYF. The CDR3 nucleotides are TGTGCCAGCAGCCCCGGGGCGGGGGATTACGAGCAGTACTTC.